This TCR beta chain originates from a study of blood T cell repertoires in COVID-19. The method was immunoSEQ multiplex PCR; TCRdb's version includes in-frame clones alone and lacks a portion of them. The sample includes about 160,000 clones, roughly 79% seen only once; the top ten take about 20%. This CDR3 comprises 17 residues. The ends were cut back, 2 bases at V and 3 bases at J, with 17 bases in the middle. Germline V CDR1 and CDR2: LGHDT, YNNKEL (reference sequence). This receptor was taken from an elderly woman with acute or convalescent COVID-19. The V gene is TRBV3-1 (or the pseudogene TRBV3-2), the J gene TRBJ2-1; no clear D gene. The sample was peripheral blood. The CDR3 region is CASSQSERRLDYNEQFF. The CDR3 bases are TGTGCCAGCAGCCAATCCGAGAGGCGCTTGGACTACAATGAGCAGTTCTTC.